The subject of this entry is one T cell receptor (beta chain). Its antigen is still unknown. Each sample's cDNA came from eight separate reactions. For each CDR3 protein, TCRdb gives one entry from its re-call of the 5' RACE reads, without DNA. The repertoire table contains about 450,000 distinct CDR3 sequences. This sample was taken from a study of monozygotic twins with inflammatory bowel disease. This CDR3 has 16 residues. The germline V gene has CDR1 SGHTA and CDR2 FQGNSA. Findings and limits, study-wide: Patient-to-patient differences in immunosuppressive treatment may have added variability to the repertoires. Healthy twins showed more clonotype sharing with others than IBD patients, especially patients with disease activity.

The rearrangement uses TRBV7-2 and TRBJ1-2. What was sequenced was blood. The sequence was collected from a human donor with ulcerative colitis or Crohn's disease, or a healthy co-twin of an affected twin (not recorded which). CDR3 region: CASSPESRSTNYGYTF.